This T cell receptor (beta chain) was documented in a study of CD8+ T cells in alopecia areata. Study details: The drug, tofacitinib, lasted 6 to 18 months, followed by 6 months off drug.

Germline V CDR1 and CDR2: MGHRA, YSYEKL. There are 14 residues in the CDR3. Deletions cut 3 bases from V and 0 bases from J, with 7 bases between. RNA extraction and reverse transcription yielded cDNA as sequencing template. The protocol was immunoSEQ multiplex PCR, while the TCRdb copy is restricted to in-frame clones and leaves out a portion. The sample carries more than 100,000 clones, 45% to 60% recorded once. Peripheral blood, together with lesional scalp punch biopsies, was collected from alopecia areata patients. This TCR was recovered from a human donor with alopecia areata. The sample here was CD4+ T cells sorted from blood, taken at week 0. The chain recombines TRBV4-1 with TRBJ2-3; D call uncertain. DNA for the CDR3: TGCGCCAGCAGCCACCGTGGTAGCACAGATACGCAGTATTTT. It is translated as CASSHRGSTDTQYF.